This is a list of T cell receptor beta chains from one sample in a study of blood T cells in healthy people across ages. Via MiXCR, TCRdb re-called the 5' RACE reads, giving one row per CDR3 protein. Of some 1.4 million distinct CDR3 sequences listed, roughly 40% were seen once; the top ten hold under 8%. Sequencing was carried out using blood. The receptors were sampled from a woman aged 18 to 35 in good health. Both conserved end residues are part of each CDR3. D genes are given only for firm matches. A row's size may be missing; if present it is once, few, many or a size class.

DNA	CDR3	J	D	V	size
TGCAGTGCCACCCAGGAGAGGGGTTACAACTATGGCTACACCTTC	CSATQERGYNYGYTF	TRBJ1-2	NA	TRBV20-1	NA
TGCGCCAGCAGCCAAAAAGGGGGATCCACAGATACGCAGTATTTT	CASSQKGGSTDTQYF	TRBJ2-3	NA	TRBV4-1	few
TGTGCCAGCAGCCTCCCCAATACCAGGTACAATGAGCAGTTCTTC	CASSLPNTRYNEQFF	TRBJ2-1	NA	TRBV14	few
TGCAGCCCGGGCGGTAGAGAAGCTTTCTTT	CSPGGREAFF	TRBJ1-1	NA	TRBV20-1	NA
TGCGCCAGCAGCTTGGGCTATGGGACACAAAATTCACCCCTCCACTTT	CASSLGYGTQNSPLHF	TRBJ1-6	NA	TRBV5-1	NA
TGTGCCAGCAGTGACGGCCCGGGAAAACTGTTTTTT	CASSDGPGKLFF	TRBJ1-4	NA	TRBV12-3/TRBV12-4	few
TGTGCCAGCAGACTGACAGTAGGCCAACACTATGGCTACACCTTC	CASRLTVGQHYGYTF	TRBJ1-2	NA	TRBV6-2/TRBV6-3	NA
TGCGCCAGCAGCCCCCCCCCCAGGAGCTTACTTATGAACACTGAAGCTTTCTTT	CASSPPPRSLLMNTEAFF	TRBJ1-1	NA	TRBV4-1	NA
TGTGCCAGCAGGCGGGGGTCTCAAGCCGAGAATGAGCAGTTCTTC	CASRRGSQAENEQFF	TRBJ2-1	TRBD2	TRBV11-1	NA
TGTGCCAGCAGACCTCCGGGACAGAAGCAGTTCTTC	CASRPPGQKQFF	TRBJ2-1	TRBD1	TRBV6-1	NA
TGCGCCAGCAGCTGGGGGTCCCGGGACGTTTACGAGCAGTACTTC	CASSWGSRDVYEQYF	TRBJ2-7	NA	TRBV5-1	NA
TGCGCCAGCAGTGAGCTCGACAGGAATCAGCCCCAGCATTTT	CASSELDRNQPQHF	TRBJ1-5	NA	TRBV10-2	NA
TGCGCCAGCAGCTTGGCCCCAGGGCCGACCAATGAGCAGTTCTTC	CASSLAPGPTNEQFF	TRBJ2-1	NA	TRBV5-1	once
TGTGCCAGCAGCACTTCGGGTGATTACTATGGCTACACCTTC	CASSTSGDYYGYTF	TRBJ1-2	NA	TRBV7-2	NA
TGTGCCAGCAGTAACCGGGGAGCAAGCACAGATACGCAGTATTTT	CASSNRGASTDTQYF	TRBJ2-3	NA	TRBV5-5	NA
TGTGCCAGCAAACGACAGGAGCAGTACTTC	CASKRQEQYF	TRBJ2-4	NA	TRBV2	NA
TGCGCCAGCACCGGACTAGCGGGAGGGCCAAGTTCCTACAATGAGCAGTTCTTC	CASTGLAGGPSSYNEQFF	TRBJ2-1	TRBD2	TRBV4-1	NA
TGTGCCAGCCTAGGACAGGACTATGAGACCCAGTACTTC	CASLGQDYETQYF	TRBJ2-5	NA	TRBV12-3/TRBV12-4	NA
TGCGCCAGCAGCTTGGTTCTAGGGCCAGAGACCCAGTACTTC	CASSLVLGPETQYF	TRBJ2-5	NA	TRBV5-1	NA
TGTGCCATCAGACAGGGTCTATCTGGGGACACTGGAGCTTTCTTT	CAIRQGLSGDTGAFF	TRBJ1-1	NA	TRBV10-3	NA
TGTGCTAGTGTACTTTCGGATGAGCAGTTCTTC	CASVLSDEQFF	TRBJ2-1	NA	TRBV12-5	few
TGTGCCAGCAGAGGTAGCGGGAGGGCAGATACGCAGTATTTT	CASRGSGRADTQYF	TRBJ2-3	TRBD2	TRBV11-2	NA
TGTGCCAGCAGCTTAGCGGGGGGGCTCAAAAACATTCAGTACTTC	CASSLAGGLKNIQYF	TRBJ2-4	TRBD2	TRBV11-2	few
TGTGCCAGCTCACCACCCACAGGGACCTATGGCTACACCTTC	CASSPPTGTYGYTF	TRBJ1-2	NA	TRBV18	few
TGTGCCAGCAGCCAGATAAGCGGGAGCTCATCCTACGAGCAGTACTTC	CASSQISGSSSYEQYF	TRBJ2-7	TRBD2	TRBV4-2	few
TGCAGTGCCAAGCCTAGCGGGAGGAGCTACAATGAGCAGTTCTTC	CSAKPSGRSYNEQFF	TRBJ2-1	TRBD2	TRBV20-1	NA
TGCAGCGTTGATAGTGGGAGGGGTCGGTACCCTGAAGCTTTCTTT	CSVDSGRGRYPEAFF	TRBJ1-1	NA	TRBV29-1	NA
TGTGCTAGTGTTTTAGGCACAGATACGCAGTATTTT	CASVLGTDTQYF	TRBJ2-3	NA	TRBV12-5	NA
TGTGCCAGCAGTAACACTGGGGACAGCTATGGCTACACCTTC	CASSNTGDSYGYTF	TRBJ1-2	TRBD1	TRBV6-6	once
TGTGCCATGCTTATAGCGAAAGAGCAGTTCTTC	CAMLIAKEQFF	TRBJ2-1	NA	TRBV7-9	NA
TGCGCCAGCAGCTTGGCGCCGGGGGGGCCTACAGATACGCAGTATTTT	CASSLAPGGPTDTQYF	TRBJ2-3	TRBD2	TRBV5-1	NA
TGCAGTGCTGGGGGGACTAGCGGGCGACCTGAGCAGTTCTTC	CSAGGTSGRPEQFF	TRBJ2-1	TRBD2	TRBV20-1	NA
TGTGCCATCAGTGTTGTCCCGGGACAGGGGGTTGGGGAGCAGTACTTC	CAISVVPGQGVGEQYF	TRBJ2-7	TRBD1	TRBV10-3	NA
TGTGCCAGCACCCCTATCACCCACCGGGACTACCCCACAGATACGCAGTATTTT	CASTPITHRDYPTDTQYF	TRBJ2-3	TRBD2	TRBV12-3/TRBV12-4	NA
TGTGCCAGCAGAGGACGACGCCGGGACTACCCCCAAGAGACCCAGTACTTC	CASRGRRRDYPQETQYF	TRBJ2-5	TRBD2	TRBV6-6	few
TGTGCCAGCAGTGACGGGGAGGGAGGGTACAATGAGCAGTTCTTC	CASSDGEGGYNEQFF	TRBJ2-1	TRBD2	TRBV6-4	NA
TGTGCCAGCAAGGGTGGAGGGAACACCGGGGAGCTGTTTTTT	CASKGGGNTGELFF	TRBJ2-2	NA	TRBV6-1	few
TGCAGTGCTATCAGCGACAGCTCCTACGAGCAGTACTTC	CSAISDSSYEQYF	TRBJ2-7	NA	TRBV20-1	many
TGTGCCAGCATTCGAATTCCCTACGAGCAGTACTTC	CASIRIPYEQYF	TRBJ2-7	NA	TRBV3-1	many
TGTGCCAGCACTCCGGGGACAGGGGACTACGAGCAGTACTTC	CASTPGTGDYEQYF	TRBJ2-7	TRBD1	TRBV28	NA
TGCAGCGTTGAGATCCCAGGGACAGGGAGGACTGAAGCTTTCTTT	CSVEIPGTGRTEAFF	TRBJ1-1	TRBD1	TRBV29-1	NA
TGTGCCAGCAGTATAACCGCTTCTAGCGGGGGAAGCTCTGGGGCCAACGTCCTGACTTTC	CASSITASSGGSSGANVLTF	TRBJ2-6	TRBD2	TRBV27	many
TGTGCCAGCAACCTACCCCCAGGCAAAGCTTTCTTT	CASNLPPGKAFF	TRBJ1-1	NA	TRBV5-4	NA
TGCGCCAGCAGCCCTCCGACTAGCGTCTCAGATACGCAGTATTTT	CASSPPTSVSDTQYF	TRBJ2-3	TRBD2	TRBV5-1	NA
TGCAGTGCTAGTCCCCCCTTGGCAGGGAAACCCTACGAGCAGTACTTC	CSASPPLAGKPYEQYF	TRBJ2-7	NA	TRBV20-1	NA
TGTGCCAGCAGCCAAGATCTGAGGGCTGAGCAGTTCTTC	CASSQDLRAEQFF	TRBJ2-1	NA	TRBV4-2	NA
TGTGCCAGCAGTTTATCGTCGGGAACCTACGAGCAGTTCTTC	CASSLSSGTYEQFF	TRBJ2-1	NA	TRBV27	NA
TGTGCCAGCACCCCGGGACGGGGGGCCGGCACAGATACGCAGTATTTT	CASTPGRGAGTDTQYF	TRBJ2-3	NA	TRBV12-3/TRBV12-4	few
TGTGCCATCAGTGAAAGATCCAGGAGTGAGACCCAGTACTTC	CAISERSRSETQYF	TRBJ2-5	NA	TRBV10-3	few
TGTGCCAGCAGTAAGGCCAGTTACAACCTTAACTATGGCTACACCTTC	CASSKASYNLNYGYTF	TRBJ1-2	NA	TRBV27	few
TGTGCCAGCAGCCCCGGGACTAGCTTCAATGAGCAGTTCTTC	CASSPGTSFNEQFF	TRBJ2-1	TRBD2	TRBV7-3	NA
TGTGCCAGCAGTCAGGGCAGCTACAATGAGCAGTTCTTC	CASSQGSYNEQFF	TRBJ2-1	NA	TRBV4-1	many
TGCAGTGCTTTGCGGACAGGGGACCCAAATCAGCCCCAGCATTTT	CSALRTGDPNQPQHF	TRBJ1-5	TRBD1	TRBV20-1	NA
TGTGCCAGCAGTTTGAGGCTAGCGGACTGGGAGCAGTTCTTC	CASSLRLADWEQFF	TRBJ2-1	TRBD2	TRBV6-6	NA